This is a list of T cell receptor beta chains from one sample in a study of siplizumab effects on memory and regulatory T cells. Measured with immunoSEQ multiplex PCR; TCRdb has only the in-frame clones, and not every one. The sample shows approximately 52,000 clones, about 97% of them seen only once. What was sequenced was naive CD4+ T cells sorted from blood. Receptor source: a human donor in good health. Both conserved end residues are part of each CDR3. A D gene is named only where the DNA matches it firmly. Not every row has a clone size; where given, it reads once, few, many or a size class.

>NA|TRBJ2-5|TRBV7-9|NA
TGTGCCAGCAGCTTGTCCCAGGCGTACCAAGAGACCCAGTACTTC
CASSLSQAYQETQYF
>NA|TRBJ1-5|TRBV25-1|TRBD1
TGTGCCAGCACACAGGGGGGCAATCAGCCCCAGCATTTT
CASTQGGNQPQHF
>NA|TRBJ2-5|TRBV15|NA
TGTGCCACCGACGAGCAGACCCAGTACTTC
CATDEQTQYF
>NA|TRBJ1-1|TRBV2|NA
TGTGCCAGCAAAGCCTTAGGGGTGAACACTGAAGCTTTCTTT
CASKALGVNTEAFF
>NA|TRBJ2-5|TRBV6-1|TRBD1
TGTGCCAGCAGTCGGGACAGGGCGGGGGAGACCCAGTACTTC
CASSRDRAGETQYF
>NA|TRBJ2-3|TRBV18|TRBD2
TGTGCCAGCTCACCACTCCGACTAGCGGGAGGGCCGACAGATACGCAGTATTTT
CASSPLRLAGGPTDTQYF
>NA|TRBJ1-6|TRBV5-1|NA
TGCGCCAGCAGCTTGGGAGACGGGGCAAATTCACCCCTCCACTTT
CASSLGDGANSPLHF
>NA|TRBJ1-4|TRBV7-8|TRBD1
TGTGCCAGCAGCGGCAGACAGGGGACTGAAAAACTGTTTTTT
CASSGRQGTEKLFF
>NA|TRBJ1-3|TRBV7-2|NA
TGTGCCAGCAGCTCTAGAGGGGGGGATGGAAACACCATATATTTT
CASSSRGGDGNTIYF
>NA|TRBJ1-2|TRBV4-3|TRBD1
TGCGCCAGCAGCTGGGGGGGGACAGGGATGGCTGGCTACACCTTC
CASSWGGTGMAGYTF
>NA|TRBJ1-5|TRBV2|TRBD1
TGTGCCAGCAGTGGCTTGGACAGGAGAAGCAATCAGCCCCAGCATTTT
CASSGLDRRSNQPQHF
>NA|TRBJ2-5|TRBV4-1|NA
TGCGCCAGCAGCCAAGAAACGGGAGAGTGGGAGACCCAGTACTTC
CASSQETGEWETQYF
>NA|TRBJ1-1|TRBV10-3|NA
TGTGCCATCAGGGACAACCCAAACACTGAAGCTTTCTTT
CAIRDNPNTEAFF
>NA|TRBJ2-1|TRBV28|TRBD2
TGTGCCAGCAGCCCGGGACTAGCGGGAGTGTACATTGAGCAGTTCTTC
CASSPGLAGVYIEQFF
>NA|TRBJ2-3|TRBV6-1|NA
TGTGCCAGCAGTATTGTCCGGTCAGATACGCAGTATTTT
CASSIVRSDTQYF
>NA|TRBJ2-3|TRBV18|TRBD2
TGTGCCAGCTCACCATCAAGCGGGAATACAGATACGCAGTATTTT
CASSPSSGNTDTQYF
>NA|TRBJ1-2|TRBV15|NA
TGTGCCACCAGCAGAGGGGGGGCCGCTAACTATGGCTACACCTTC
CATSRGGAANYGYTF
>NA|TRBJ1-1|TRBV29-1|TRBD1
TGCAGCGTCTCACCACAGGGGACTGAAGCTTTCTTT
CSVSPQGTEAFF
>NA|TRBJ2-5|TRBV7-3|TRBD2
TGTGCCAGCAGCTCTAGCGGCCCGGGGGAGACCCAGTACTTC
CASSSSGPGETQYF
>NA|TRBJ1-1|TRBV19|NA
TGTGCCAGTAGTATAGGAGCGAACACTGAAGCTTTCTTT
CASSIGANTEAFF
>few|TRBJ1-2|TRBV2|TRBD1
TGTGCCAGCAGTGAAATGAGGACAGGAGGCTACACCTTC
CASSEMRTGGYTF
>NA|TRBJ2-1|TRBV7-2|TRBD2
TGTGCCAGCAGCCCCCTAACTAGCGGGGGTTACAATGAGCAGTTCTTC
CASSPLTSGGYNEQFF